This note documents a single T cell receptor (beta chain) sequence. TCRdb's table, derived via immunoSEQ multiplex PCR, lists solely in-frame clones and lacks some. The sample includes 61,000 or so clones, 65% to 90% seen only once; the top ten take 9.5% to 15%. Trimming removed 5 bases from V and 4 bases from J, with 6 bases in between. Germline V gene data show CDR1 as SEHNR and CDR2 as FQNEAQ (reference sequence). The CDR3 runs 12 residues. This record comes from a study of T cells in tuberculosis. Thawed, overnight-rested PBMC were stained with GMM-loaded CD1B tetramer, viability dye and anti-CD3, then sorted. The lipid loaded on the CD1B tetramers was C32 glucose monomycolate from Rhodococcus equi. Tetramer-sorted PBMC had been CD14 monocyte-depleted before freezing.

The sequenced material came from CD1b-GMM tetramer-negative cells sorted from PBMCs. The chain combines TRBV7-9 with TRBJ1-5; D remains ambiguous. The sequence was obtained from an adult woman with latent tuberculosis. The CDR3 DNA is TGTGCCAGCAGCAATTCTAATCAGCCCCAGCATTTT. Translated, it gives CASSNSNQPQHF.